This T cell receptor (beta chain) was sequenced during a study of cytomegalovirus exposure and HLA in healthy donors. Study-wide points: Solely CMV serostatus was available to characterize immune exposure.

The PCR had 60 Vbeta and 13 Jbeta primers. Profiled with immunoSEQ multiplex PCR; TCRdb holds only in-frame clones, not every one. The profile covers 250,000 to 350,000 clones, with around 86% appearing a single time and roughly 4% taken by the ten largest. Comment on this clone: Its antigen is not known.

The V segment lost 5 bases and the J segment 4 bases; nucleotides outside the gene matches: 4. This CDR3 comprises 13 residues. From germline, CDR1 is SEHNR and CDR2 FQNEAQ (reference sequence). The receptor was derived from a man aged 40-49 years in good health and CMV-seropositive. Sequencing used PBMCs. The genes are TRBV7-9 and TRBJ1-2, with 7 bases lining up with TRBD1. Written as DNA, the CDR3 is TGTGCCAGCAGCCCCGGGACAGCCTATGGCTACACCTTC. The encoded protein is CASSPGTAYGYTF.